This T cell receptor (beta chain) was retrieved from a study of stem cell transplantation in POMP-related autoinflammatory disease. Clones were read by immunoSEQ multiplex PCR, and TCRdb kept only the in-frame ones, dropping some. This sample carries tens of thousands of clones, approximately 78% of them seen once, and the ten largest clones take approximately 2.3%. CDR1 is SEHNR and CDR2 is FQNEAQ in the germline V gene (reference sequence). The CDR3 runs to 14 residues. Trimming pared 1 base from V and 5 bases from J, leaving 11 bases between. Source: CD4+ T cells from PBMCs, taken before stem cell transplantation. The TCR comes from a human donor with POMP-related autoinflammation and immune dysregulation (PRAID). The chain links TRBV7-9 to TRBJ2-5; D is undetermined. The DNA for the CDR3 is TGTGCCAGCAGCTTAGGGACGACGGGTGAGACCCAGTACTTC. As protein: CASSLGTTGETQYF.